A single sample gave rise to the 4 T cell receptor beta chains below, sequenced in a study of cytomegalovirus exposure and HLA in healthy donors. This PCR relied on a set of 60 Vbeta primers and 13 Jbeta primers. Some clones are missing from TCRdb's copy, which holds only in-frame ones; the method was immunoSEQ multiplex PCR. The table lists around 180,000 clones, more than 60% of them singletons. The sample taken for sequencing was PBMCs. The receptors here all came from a woman aged 25 to 45 in good health and CMV-seropositive.

The J gene is TRBJ2-3, the V gene TRBV7-2; D might be TRBD2 (6 bases). The germline V and J ends were trimmed by 3 bases and 0 bases, with 10 bases remaining between them. The CDR3 runs 15 residues. From germline, CDR1 is SGHTA and CDR2 FQGNSA. CDR3 region: CASSFYGSSTDTQYF. The DNA for the CDR3 is TGTGCCAGCAGCTTTTACGGGAGTAGCACAGATACGCAGTATTTT.

V is TRBV19 and J is TRBJ1-1; 7 positions agree with TRBD1. The length of the CDR3 is 15 residues. Germline V gene lookup returns CDR1 LNHDA and CDR2 SQIVND (reference sequence). After removal of 5 bases from V and 1 base from J, the junction contained 7 bases not matched to a gene. The DNA of the CDR3 is TGTGCCAGTAGTTTTCTGACAGGGAGGAACACTGAAGCTTTCTTT. Its protein is CASSFLTGRNTEAFF. Drawing the rest from reference TRBV19 and TRBJ1-1, the complete variable domain is DGGITQSPKYLFRKEGQNVTLSCEQNLNHDAMYWYRQDPGQGLRLIYYSQIVNDFQKGDIAEGYSVSREKKESFPLTVTSAQKNPTAFYLCASSFLTGRNTEAFFGQGTRLTVV.

This clone was found once. The V gene is TRBV28, the J gene TRBJ1-2; unclear D gene. Germline V gene lookup returns CDR1 MDHEN and CDR2 SYDVKM. The length of the CDR3 is 12 residues. V was pared by 4 bases and J by 12 bases, with 15 bases between. This chain's CDR3 is CASSSTGRGDTF. CDR3 in DNA: TGTGCCAGCAGTTCCACCGGGAGAGGAGACACCTTC.

The rearrangement uses TRBV5-1 and TRBJ2-5; TRBD1 matches at 7 bases. The CDR3 consists of 14 residues. Trimming cost V 2 bases and J 0 bases; bases outside gene matches: 1. Per germline, CDR1 SGHRS and CDR2 YFSETQ. Here the CDR3 DNA reads TGCGCCAGCAGCTTACAGGGGTACCAAGAGACCCAGTACTTC. It codes for CASSLQGYQETQYF.